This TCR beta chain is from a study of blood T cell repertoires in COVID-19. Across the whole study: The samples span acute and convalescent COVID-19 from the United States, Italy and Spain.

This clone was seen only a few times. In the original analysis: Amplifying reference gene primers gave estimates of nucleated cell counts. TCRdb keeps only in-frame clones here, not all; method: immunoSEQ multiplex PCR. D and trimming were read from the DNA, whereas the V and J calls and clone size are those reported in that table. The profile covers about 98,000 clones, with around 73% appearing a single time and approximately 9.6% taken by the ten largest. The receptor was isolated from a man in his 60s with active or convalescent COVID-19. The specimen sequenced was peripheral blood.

The CDR3 here is CASSESVRATGNTIYF. The CDR3 region has the DNA TGTGCCAGCAGTGAATCGGTCAGGGCTACTGGAAACACCATATATTTT. This sequence joins TRBV25-1 and TRBJ1-3, with D perhaps matching TRBD1 (5 bases). Germline lookup yields CDR1 MGHDK and CDR2 SYGVNS. The CDR3 has 16 amino acids. Trimming removed 1 base from V and 2 bases from J, with 12 bases in between.